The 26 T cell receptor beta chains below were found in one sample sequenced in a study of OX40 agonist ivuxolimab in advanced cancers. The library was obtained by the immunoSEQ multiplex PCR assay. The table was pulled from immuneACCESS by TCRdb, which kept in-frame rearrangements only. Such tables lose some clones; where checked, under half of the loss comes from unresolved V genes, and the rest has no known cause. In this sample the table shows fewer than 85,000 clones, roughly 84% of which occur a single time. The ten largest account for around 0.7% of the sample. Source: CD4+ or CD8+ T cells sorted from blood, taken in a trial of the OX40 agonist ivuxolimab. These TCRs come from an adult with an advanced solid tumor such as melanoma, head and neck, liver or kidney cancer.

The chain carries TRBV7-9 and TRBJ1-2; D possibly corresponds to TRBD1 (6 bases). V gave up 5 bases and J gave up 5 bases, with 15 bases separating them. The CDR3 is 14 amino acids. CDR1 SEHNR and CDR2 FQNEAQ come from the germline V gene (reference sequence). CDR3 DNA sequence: TGTGCCAGCAGCCTCGGACAGAGTATTTATGGCTACACCTTC. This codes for CASSLGQSIYGYTF.

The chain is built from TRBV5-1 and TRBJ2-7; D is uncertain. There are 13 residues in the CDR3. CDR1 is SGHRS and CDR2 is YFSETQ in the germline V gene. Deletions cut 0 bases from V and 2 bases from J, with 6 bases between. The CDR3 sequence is CASSLAAAYEQYF. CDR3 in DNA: TGCGCCAGCAGCTTGGCCGCGGCCTACGAGCAGTACTTC.

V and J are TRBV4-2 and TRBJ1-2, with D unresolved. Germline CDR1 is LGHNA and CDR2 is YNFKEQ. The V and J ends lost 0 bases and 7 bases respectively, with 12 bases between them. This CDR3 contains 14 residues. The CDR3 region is CASSQDTSLGGYTF. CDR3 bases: TGTGCCAGCAGCCAAGATACCAGCCTGGGTGGCTACACCTTC.

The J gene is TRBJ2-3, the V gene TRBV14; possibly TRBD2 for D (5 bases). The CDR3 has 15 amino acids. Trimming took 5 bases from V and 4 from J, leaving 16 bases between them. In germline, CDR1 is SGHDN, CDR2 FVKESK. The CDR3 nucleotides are TGTGCCAGCAGCAACCTGAGGACTGGAGCAGATACGCAGTATTTT. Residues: CASSNLRTGADTQYF.

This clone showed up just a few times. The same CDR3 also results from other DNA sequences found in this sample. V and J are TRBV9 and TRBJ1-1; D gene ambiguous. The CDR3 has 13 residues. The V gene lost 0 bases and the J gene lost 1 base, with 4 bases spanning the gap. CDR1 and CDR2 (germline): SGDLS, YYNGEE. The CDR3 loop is CASSVAENTEAFF. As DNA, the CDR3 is TGTGCCAGCAGCGTAGCTGAGAACACTGAAGCTTTCTTT.

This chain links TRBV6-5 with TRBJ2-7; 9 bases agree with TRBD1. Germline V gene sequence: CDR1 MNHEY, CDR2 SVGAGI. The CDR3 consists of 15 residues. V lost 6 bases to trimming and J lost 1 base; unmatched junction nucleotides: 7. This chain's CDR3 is CASRPTGGGSYEQYF. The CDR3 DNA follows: TGTGCCAGCAGGCCTACAGGGGGCGGATCCTACGAGCAGTACTTC.

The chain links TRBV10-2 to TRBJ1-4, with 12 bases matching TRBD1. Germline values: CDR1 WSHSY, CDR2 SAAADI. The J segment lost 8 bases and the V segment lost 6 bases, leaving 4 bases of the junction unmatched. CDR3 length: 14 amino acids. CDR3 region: CASRGQGAGEKLFF. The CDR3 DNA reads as TGCGCCAGCAGGGGACAGGGGGCAGGAGAAAAACTGTTTTTT.

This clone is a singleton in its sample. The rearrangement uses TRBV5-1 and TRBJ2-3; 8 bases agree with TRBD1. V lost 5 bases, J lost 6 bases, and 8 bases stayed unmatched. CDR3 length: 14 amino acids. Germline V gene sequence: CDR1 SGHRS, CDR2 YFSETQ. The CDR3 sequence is CASRRGQEVDTQYF. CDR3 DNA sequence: TGCGCCAGCAGGAGGGGACAGGAGGTGGATACGCAGTATTTT.

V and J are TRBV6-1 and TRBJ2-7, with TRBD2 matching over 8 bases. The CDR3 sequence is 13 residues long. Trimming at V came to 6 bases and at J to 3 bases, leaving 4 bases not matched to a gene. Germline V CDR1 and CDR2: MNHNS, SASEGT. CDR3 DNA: TGTGCCAGCAGATCGGGGGGGCACTACGAGCAGTACTTC. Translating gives CASRSGGHYEQYF.

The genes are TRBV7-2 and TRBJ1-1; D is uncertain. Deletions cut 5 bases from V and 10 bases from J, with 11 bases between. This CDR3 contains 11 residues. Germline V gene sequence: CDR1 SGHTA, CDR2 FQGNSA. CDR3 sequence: CASSTLGRAFF. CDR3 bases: TGTGCCAGCAGCACCCTGGGGAGAGCTTTCTTT.

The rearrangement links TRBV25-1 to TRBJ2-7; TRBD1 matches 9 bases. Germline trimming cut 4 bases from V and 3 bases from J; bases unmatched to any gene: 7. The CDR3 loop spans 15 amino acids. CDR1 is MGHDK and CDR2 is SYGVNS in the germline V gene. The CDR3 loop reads CASSATGQGFYEQYF. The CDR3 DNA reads TGTGCCAGCAGTGCGACGGGACAGGGTTTCTACGAGCAGTACTTC.

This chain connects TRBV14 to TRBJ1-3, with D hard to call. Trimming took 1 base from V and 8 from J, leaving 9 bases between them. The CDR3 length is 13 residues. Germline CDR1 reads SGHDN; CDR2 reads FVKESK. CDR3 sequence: CASSQGTGYTIYF. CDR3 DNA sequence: TGTGCCAGCAGCCAAGGGACGGGGTACACCATATATTTT.

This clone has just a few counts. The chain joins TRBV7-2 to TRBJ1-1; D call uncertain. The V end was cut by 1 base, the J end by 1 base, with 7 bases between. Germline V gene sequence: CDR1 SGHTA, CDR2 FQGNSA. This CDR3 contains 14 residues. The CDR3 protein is CASSLVGGNTEAFF. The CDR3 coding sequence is TGTGCCAGCAGCTTAGTTGGAGGGAACACTGAAGCTTTCTTT.

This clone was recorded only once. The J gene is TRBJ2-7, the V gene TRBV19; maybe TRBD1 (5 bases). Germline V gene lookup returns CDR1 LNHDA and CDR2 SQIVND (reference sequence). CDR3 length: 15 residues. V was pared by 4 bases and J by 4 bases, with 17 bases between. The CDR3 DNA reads TGTGCCAGTAGTAAAGGGGATCTTCGTCAGTACGAGCAGTACTTC. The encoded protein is CASSKGDLRQYEQYF.

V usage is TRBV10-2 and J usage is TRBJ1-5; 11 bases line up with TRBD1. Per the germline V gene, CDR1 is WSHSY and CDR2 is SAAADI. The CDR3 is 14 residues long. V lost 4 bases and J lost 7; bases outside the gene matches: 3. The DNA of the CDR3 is TGCGCCAGCAGTGGGACAGGGGGCGGGCAGCCCCAGCATTTT. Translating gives CASSGTGGGQPQHF.

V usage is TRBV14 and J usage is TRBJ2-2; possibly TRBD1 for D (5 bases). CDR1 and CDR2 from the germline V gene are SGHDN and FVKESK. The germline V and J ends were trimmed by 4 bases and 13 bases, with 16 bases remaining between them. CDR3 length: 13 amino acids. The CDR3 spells CASSRDQQGRLFF. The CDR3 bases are TGTGCCAGCAGCCGCGATCAGCAGGGTCGGCTGTTTTTT. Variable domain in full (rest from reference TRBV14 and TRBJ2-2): EAGVTQFPSHSVIEKGQTVTLRCDPISGHDNLYWYRRVMGKEIKFLLHFVKESKQDESGMPNNRFLAERTGGTYSTLKVQPAELEDSGVYFCASSRDQQGRLFFGEGSRLTVL.

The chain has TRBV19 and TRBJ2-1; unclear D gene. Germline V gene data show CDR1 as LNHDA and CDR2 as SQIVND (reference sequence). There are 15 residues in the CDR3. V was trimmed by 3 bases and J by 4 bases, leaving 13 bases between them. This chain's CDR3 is CASSISRTSYNEQFF. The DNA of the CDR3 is TGTGCCAGTAGTATCAGTAGGACGTCGTACAATGAGCAGTTCTTC.

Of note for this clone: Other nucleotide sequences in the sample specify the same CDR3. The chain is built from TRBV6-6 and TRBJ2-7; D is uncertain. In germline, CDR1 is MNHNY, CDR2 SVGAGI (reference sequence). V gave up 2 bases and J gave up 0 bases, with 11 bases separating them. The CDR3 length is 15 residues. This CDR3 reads CASSYDRVSSYEQYF. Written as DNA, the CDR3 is TGTGCCAGCAGTTACGATCGGGTAAGCTCCTACGAGCAGTACTTC.

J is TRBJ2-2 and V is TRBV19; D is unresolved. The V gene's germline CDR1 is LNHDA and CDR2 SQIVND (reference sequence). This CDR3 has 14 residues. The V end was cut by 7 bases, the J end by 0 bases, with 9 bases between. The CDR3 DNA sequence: TGTGCCAGTAAAGGAGAGTCGAACACCGGGGAGCTGTTTTTT. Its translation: CASKGESNTGELFF.

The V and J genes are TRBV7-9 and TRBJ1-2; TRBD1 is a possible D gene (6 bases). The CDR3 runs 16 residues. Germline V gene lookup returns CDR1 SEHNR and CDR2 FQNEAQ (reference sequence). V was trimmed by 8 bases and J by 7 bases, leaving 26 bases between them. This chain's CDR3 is CASWRGGSQRLSGYTF. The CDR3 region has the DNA TGTGCCAGCTGGCGAGGGGGTAGCCAGCGACTTTCTGGCTACACCTTC.

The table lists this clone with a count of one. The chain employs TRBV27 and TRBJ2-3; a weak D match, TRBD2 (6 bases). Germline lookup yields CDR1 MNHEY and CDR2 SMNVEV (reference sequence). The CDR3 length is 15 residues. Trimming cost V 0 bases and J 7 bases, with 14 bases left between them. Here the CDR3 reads CASSLSWQGGNTQYF. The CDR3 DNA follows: TGTGCCAGCAGTTTATCATGGCAGGGCGGGAATACGCAGTATTTT.

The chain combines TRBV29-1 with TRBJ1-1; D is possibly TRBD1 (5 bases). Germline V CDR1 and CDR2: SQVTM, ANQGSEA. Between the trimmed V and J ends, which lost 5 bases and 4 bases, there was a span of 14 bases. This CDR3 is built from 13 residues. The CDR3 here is CSVKGRRSTEAFF. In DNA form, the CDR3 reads TGCAGCGTTAAGGGGCGACGAAGCACTGAAGCTTTCTTT.

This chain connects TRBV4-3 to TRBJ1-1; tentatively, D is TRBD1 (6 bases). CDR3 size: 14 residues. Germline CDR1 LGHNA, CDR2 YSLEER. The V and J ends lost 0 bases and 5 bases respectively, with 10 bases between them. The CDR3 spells CASSQDGRGTEAFF. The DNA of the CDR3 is TGCGCCAGCAGCCAAGATGGCAGGGGAACTGAAGCTTTCTTT.

CDR3 amino acids: CASSEAVPWLAGPGELFF. DNA of the CDR3: TGTGCCAGCAGTGAAGCGGTACCCTGGCTAGCGGGACCCGGGGAGCTGTTTTTT. The J gene is TRBJ2-2, the V gene TRBV6-1, with 9 positions matching TRBD2. Losses at the gene ends were 0 bases for V and 6 bases for J; bases not matched to a gene: 11. The CDR3 sequence is 18 residues long. The germline V gene encodes CDR1 MNHNS and CDR2 SASEGT.

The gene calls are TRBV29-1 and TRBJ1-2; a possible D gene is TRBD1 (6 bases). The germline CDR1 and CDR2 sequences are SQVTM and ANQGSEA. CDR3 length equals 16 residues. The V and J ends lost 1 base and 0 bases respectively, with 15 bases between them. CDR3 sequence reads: CSVEGLARGTNYGYTF. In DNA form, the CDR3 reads TGCAGCGTTGAAGGGTTGGCAAGGGGGACTAACTATGGCTACACCTTC. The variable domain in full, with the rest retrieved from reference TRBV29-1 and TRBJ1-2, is SAVISQKPSRDICQRGTSLTIQCQVDSQVTMMFWYRQQPGQSLTLIATANQGSEATYESGFVIDKFPISRPNLTFSTLTVSNMSPEDSSIYLCSVEGLARGTNYGYTFGSGTRLTVV.

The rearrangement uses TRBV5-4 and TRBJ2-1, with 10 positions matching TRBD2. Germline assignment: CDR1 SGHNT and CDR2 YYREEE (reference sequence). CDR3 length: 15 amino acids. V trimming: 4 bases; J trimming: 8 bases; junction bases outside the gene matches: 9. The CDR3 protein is CASSPSSGRRDEQFF. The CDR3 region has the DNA TGTGCCAGCAGCCCATCTAGCGGGAGAAGGGATGAGCAGTTCTTC. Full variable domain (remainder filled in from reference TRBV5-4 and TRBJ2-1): ETGVTQSPTHLIKTRGQQVTLRCSSQSGHNTVSWYQQALGQGPQFIFQYYREEENGRGNFPPRFSGLQFPNYSSELNVNALELDDSALYLCASSPSSGRRDEQFFGPGTRLTVL.